One sample yielded the 10 T cell receptor beta chains listed below, sequenced in a study of tumor and adjacent non-tumor tissue in lung cancer. The template was RNA from unsorted bulk tissue. The library came from three nested PCR rounds adapted from ARM-PCR protocols. Each CDR3 protein is one row after TCRdb ran MiXCR on the multiplex PCR reads. This repertoire shows about 80,000 distinct CDR3 sequences, around 85% found once; its top ten account for 10% to 15%. Material: lung tumor tissue. The source is a woman in her 50s with non-small cell lung cancer.

A remark on this clonotype: Compared with germline, one end of the junction differs, possibly owing to a read error. This rearrangement joins TRBV6-5 to TRBJ1-2; no definite D call. Per germline, CDR1 MNHEY and CDR2 SVGAGI. The CDR3 totals 15 residues. DNA for the CDR3: TGTACCAGCAGTTACTCGAGAGGAGAGGGCTATGGCTACACATTC. Amino acids: CTSSYSRGEGYGYTF.

A word on this clonotype: A junction boundary mismatches the germline segment, possibly from a read error. The J gene is TRBJ2-7, the V gene TRBV20-1; 12 nucleotides match TRBD2. CDR1 DFQATT and CDR2 SNEGSKA come from the germline V gene (reference sequence). CDR3 size: 14 residues. CDR3 region: CSSRSRTSGNEEYF. The DNA of the CDR3 is TGCAGTTCTAGATCTAGGACTAGCGGGAACGAAGAGTACTTC.

In this sample, this clonotype turned up once. The junction departs from the called germline gene at one end, perhaps through a read error. Written as DNA, the CDR3 is TGTGCCTGGGAAGGACAGGGGGAACTTAGCAATCAGCTCCAGCATTTT. It encodes CAWEGQGELSNQLQHF. The genes are TRBV30 and TRBJ1-5, with 10 bases identical to TRBD1. The CDR3 is 16 amino acids. CDR1 is GTSNPN and CDR2 is SVGIG in the germline V gene (reference sequence).

On this clonotype itself: A read error may produce the germline difference seen at one junction end. This chain links TRBV11-2 with TRBJ1-2, with D tentatively TRBD1 (6 bases). Germline CDR1 SGHAT, CDR2 FQNNGV. The CDR3 runs 15 residues. The CDR3 DNA reads as TGTGCCAGCAGCCTAAAGGGGGGGGCCAACTATGGCTGCACCTTC. It yields the protein CASSLKGGANYGCTF.

A note on this clonotype: Being one base from a much bigger clone, this may be a read error. The rearrangement joins TRBV14 to TRBJ1-1; 9 nucleotides match TRBD1. CDR1 and CDR2 (germline): SGHDN, FVKESK. The V gene end was trimmed by 4 bases and the J gene end by 1 base; junction bases not matched to a gene: 4. The CDR3 totals 15 residues. CDR3 sequence reads: CASSPWTGENTEAFF. CDR3 coding DNA: TGTGCCAGCAGCCCCTGGACAGGGGAGAACACTGAAGCTTTCTTT.

On this clonotype: A read error may be the cause here, since a much bigger clone is one base away. V gene TRBV14 combines with J gene TRBJ1-6, with TRBD1 matching 7 bases. Germline assignment: CDR1 SGHDN and CDR2 FVKESK. The CDR3 is made up of 13 amino acids. Losses at the gene ends were 4 bases for V and 10 bases for J; bases not matched to a gene: 4. The CDR3 loop reads CASSRTGGSPLHF. In DNA, the CDR3 is TGTGCCAGCAGCCGGACAGGAGGATCACCCCTCCACTTT.

About this clonotype itself: At one of its ends the junction is not consistent with the germline gene, which may arise from a read error. The rearrangement uses TRBV4-1 and TRBJ2-1; TRBD2 agrees at 7 bases. CDR1 and CDR2 (germline): MGHRA, YSYEKL. The CDR3 loop spans 16 amino acids. Written as DNA, the CDR3 is TGCGCCAGGAGCCAAGATTCCGCTAGCGGTTACAATGAGCAGATCTTC. It specifies CARSQDSASGYNEQIF.

This clonotype was counted a single time. Likely a read error: the CDR3 ends without its conserved phenylalanine or tryptophan. The chain combines TRBV11-2 with TRBJ2-2, with 12 positions matching TRBD2. This CDR3 is 16 amino acids long. Per germline, CDR1 SGHAT and CDR2 FQNNGV. The chain's CDR3 is CVSSPSGRAHTGELFL. The CDR3 nucleotides read TGTGTCAGCAGCCCTAGCGGGAGGGCCCACACTGGGGAGCTGTTTCTT.

This chain uses TRBV20-1 with TRBJ1-1; a possible D gene is TRBD1 (5 bases). Germline V gene sequence: CDR1 DFQATT, CDR2 SNEGSKA (reference sequence). The CDR3 loop spans 13 amino acids. Trimming took 4 bases from V and 9 from J, leaving 18 bases between them. CDR3: CSAIQGGDIKAFF. CDR3 nucleotides: TGCAGTGCTATTCAGGGTGGAGACATTAAAGCTTTCTTT.

The sample holds many counts of this clonotype. The chain recombines TRBV5-1 with TRBJ1-4; D unclear. Germline CDR1 SGHRS, CDR2 YFSETQ. The CDR3 sequence is 16 residues long. V shed 4 bases and J shed 1 base, with 14 bases lying between them. In DNA, the CDR3 is TGCGCCAGCAGCCTTAGGGTCGCCGGAACTAATGAAAAACTGTTTTTT. As protein: CASSLRVAGTNEKLFF.